Each of the 18 T cell receptor beta chains below was sequenced from the same sample in a study of shared clonotypes between healthy human individuals. The repertoire was sequenced with immunoSEQ multiplex PCR; TCRdb's copy has only in-frame clones and lacks some. This repertoire shows roughly 1,800,000 clones, about 94% found once; its top ten account for approximately 1.2%. Naive CD8 cells comprised CD45RO-negative, CCR7-positively selected cells, excluding terminally differentiated effector memory CD45RA+ cells. The specimen sequenced was naive CD8+ T cells sorted from blood. These receptors were collected from a man aged 18 to 35 in good health.

The chain couples TRBV7-8 to TRBJ2-3; no clear D gene. The CDR3 has 17 residues. The germline V gene has CDR1 SGHVS and CDR2 FQNEAQ. V was clipped by 5 bases and J by 4 bases, with 22 bases between them. As DNA, the CDR3 is TGTGCCAGCAGCCCCCCTATAGGAAGCGATGAGCCAGATACGCAGTATTTT. Protein: CASSPPIGSDEPDTQYF.

The chain uses TRBV21-1 and TRBJ1-6. TRBV21-1 is designated a pseudogene. The CDR3 has 18 residues. The CDR3 spells CASSGLSRAGGLGSPLHF. CDR3 nucleotide sequence: TGTGCCAGCAGCGGTTTGTCCCGGGCGGGGGGCCTGGGTTCACCCCTCCACTTT.

The V call is TRBV5-1, the J call TRBJ2-7, with 10 bases lining up with TRBD2. V lost 0 bases and J lost 3; bases outside the gene matches: 6. The CDR3 length is 16 residues. Germline V gives CDR1 SGHRS, CDR2 YFSETQ. This chain's CDR3 is CASSLAGLAVGYEQYF. DNA for the CDR3: TGCGCCAGCAGCTTGGCCGGACTAGCGGTTGGCTACGAGCAGTACTTC.

The chain recombines TRBV29-1 with TRBJ1-4; 8 bases fit TRBD1. This CDR3 is built from 13 residues. The J segment lost 6 bases and the V segment lost 7 bases, leaving 7 bases of the junction unmatched. Germline V lookup: CDR1 SQVTM, CDR2 ANQGSEA. Here the CDR3 reads CSASGGSYEKLFF. CDR3 nucleotides: TGCAGCGCGTCAGGGGGCTCTTATGAAAAACTGTTTTTT. The full variable domain, its missing parts supplied by reference TRBV29-1 and TRBJ1-4, is SAVISQKPSRDICQRGTSLTIQCQVDSQVTMMFWYRQQPGQSLTLIATANQGSEATYESGFVIDKFPISRPNLTFSTLTVSNMSPEDSSIYLCSASGGSYEKLFFGSGTQLSVL.

This chain uses TRBV4-1 with TRBJ2-5; 12 bases map to TRBD2. With V trimmed by 5 bases and J by 4 bases, 8 bases remained unmatched. Germline lookup yields CDR1 MGHRA and CDR2 YSYEKL. This CDR3 region has 16 residues. The CDR3 here is CASSSSTSGGGETQYF. CDR3 bases: TGCGCCAGCAGCTCCTCGACTAGCGGGGGCGGAGAGACCCAGTACTTC.

The J gene is TRBJ2-7, the V gene TRBV27; 9 bases align to TRBD2. CDR1 MNHEY and CDR2 SMNVEV come from the germline V gene (reference sequence). V lost 5 bases, J lost 5 bases, and 13 bases stayed unmatched. CDR3 length equals 16 residues. CDR3 sequence reads: CASSPQGVAGANEQYF. CDR3 DNA: TGTGCCAGCAGTCCACAAGGGGTAGCGGGAGCCAACGAGCAGTACTTC.

The chain couples TRBV9 to TRBJ1-2, with TRBD1 identical over 8 bases. Losses at the gene ends were 4 bases for V and 0 bases for J; bases not matched to a gene: 11. CDR3 length equals 17 residues. Germline CDR1 reads SGDLS; CDR2 reads YYNGEE. The CDR3 coding sequence is TGTGCCAGCAGCATAGAACCGACAGGGGACCCTAACTATGGCTACACCTTC. As protein: CASSIEPTGDPNYGYTF.

The rearrangement joins TRBV7-9 to TRBJ2-7; a weak D match, TRBD2 (5 bases). Trimming shortened V by 5 bases and J by 6 bases, and 17 bases separated the two germline ends. CDR3 length: 14 amino acids. CDR1 is SEHNR and CDR2 is FQNEAQ in the germline V gene (reference sequence). CDR3 DNA sequence: TGTGCCAGCAGCGGAGGCGGTCCCCTGCCCGAGCAGTACTTC. It yields the protein CASSGGGPLPEQYF.

This chain joins TRBV30 and TRBJ2-7; TRBD1 agrees at 8 bases. CDR1 and CDR2 from the germline V gene are GTSNPN and SVGIG (reference sequence). The length of the CDR3 is 16 residues. Germline trimming cut 3 bases from V and 6 bases from J; bases unmatched to any gene: 16. In nucleotides, the CDR3 is TGTGCCTGGAGGGGGGACAGGCAGGGGTCTTCAGTCGAGCAGTACTTC. This translates into CAWRGDRQGSSVEQYF.

This rearrangement joins TRBV30 to TRBJ2-1, with TRBD2 as a possible D gene (5 bases). This CDR3 contains 14 residues. Germline CDR1 and CDR2: GTSNPN and SVGIG (reference sequence). The germline V and J ends were trimmed by 5 bases and 4 bases, with 15 bases remaining between them. In nucleotides, the CDR3 is TGTGCCTGGGGTGAGGGTTCGCCGTACAATGAGCAGTTCTTC. It codes for CAWGEGSPYNEQFF.

This clone showed up just once. J is TRBJ1-2 and V is TRBV7-9; D call uncertain. The V end lost 3 bases, the J end lost 0 bases, and 14 bases lay between the germline ends. Germline assignment: CDR1 SEHNR and CDR2 FQNEAQ (reference sequence). The CDR3 is 16 amino acids. CDR3 bases: TGTGCCAGCAGCTTGCCCCTCGGGGAACCTAACTATGGCTACACCTTC. Translation: CASSLPLGEPNYGYTF. Full variable domain (remainder filled in from reference TRBV7-9 and TRBJ1-2): DTGVSQNPRHKITKRGQNVTFRCDPISEHNRLYWYRQTLGQGPEFLTYFQNEAQLEKSRLLSDRFSAERPKGSFSTLEIQRTEQGDSAMYLCASSLPLGEPNYGYTFGSGTRLTVV.

This clone was recorded once. Other DNA sequences within the sample encode an identical CDR3. The chain carries TRBV5-1 and TRBJ2-5; tentatively, D is TRBD1 or TRBD2 (6 bases each). CDR3 length: 15 amino acids. Germline CDR1 reads SGHRS; CDR2 reads YFSETQ. V was clipped by 0 bases and J by 4 bases, with 13 bases between them. The chain's CDR3 is CASSLEGGGLETQYF. Here the CDR3 DNA reads TGCGCCAGCAGCTTGGAGGGGGGTGGCTTAGAGACCCAGTACTTC.

V and J are TRBV12-5 and TRBJ2-2; D is undetermined. Germline V CDR1 and CDR2: LGHNT, FRNRAP. The ends were cut back, 6 bases at V and 0 bases at J, with 14 bases in the middle. This CDR3 comprises 16 residues. The CDR3 sequence: CASGTDDGANTGELFF. As DNA, the CDR3 is TGTGCTAGTGGCACAGACGACGGAGCGAACACCGGGGAGCTGTTTTTT.

This chain links TRBV27 with TRBJ2-5; a possible D gene is TRBD2 (6 bases). The CDR3 contains 14 residues. Germline CDR1 reads MNHEY; CDR2 reads SMNVEV (reference sequence). Trimming left V 5 bases short and J 5 bases short, with 15 bases between. CDR3 loop: CASSDIAAGETQYF. The CDR3 DNA is TGTGCCAGCAGTGATATTGCGGCGGGGGAGACCCAGTACTTC.

The chain carries TRBV6-5 and TRBJ1-1; D gene unclear. Germline V CDR1 and CDR2: MNHEY, SVGAGI. This CDR3 has 14 amino acids. V lost 7 bases and J lost 3, with 15 bases in between. CDR3 nucleotides: TGTGCCAGCATGGCGGCCTATAGTGACACTGAAGCTTTCTTT. This codes for CASMAAYSDTEAFF.

V gene TRBV9 combines with J gene TRBJ2-3; possibly TRBD1 for D (5 bases). CDR1 is SGDLS, CDR2 YYNGEE, per germline. Trimming left V 0 bases short and J 3 bases short, with 11 bases between. CDR3 length equals 15 residues. This chain's CDR3 is CASSVGGAPTDTQYF. CDR3 coding DNA: TGTGCCAGCAGCGTAGGGGGCGCACCGACAGATACGCAGTATTTT.

The chain is built from TRBV6-6 and TRBJ2-2; TRBD1 might be the D (6 bases). The CDR3 loop spans 14 amino acids. In germline, CDR1 is MNHNY, CDR2 SVGAGI (reference sequence). The ends were cut back, 6 bases at V and 0 bases at J, with 8 bases in the middle. The CDR3 DNA follows: TGTGCCAGCAGCGCAGGGGCGAACACCGGGGAGCTGTTTTTT. Translation: CASSAGANTGELFF.

The chain recombines TRBV5-1 with TRBJ2-7; the D call may be TRBD1 or TRBD2 (6 bases each). The germline gives CDR1 SGHRS, CDR2 YFSETQ. The CDR3 runs to 16 residues. Trimming took 0 bases from V and 2 from J, leaving 15 bases between them. The CDR3 DNA reads as TGCGCCAGCAGCTTGGAAGGGGCAGGGGAGGCCTACGAGCAGTACTTC. It yields the protein CASSLEGAGEAYEQYF.